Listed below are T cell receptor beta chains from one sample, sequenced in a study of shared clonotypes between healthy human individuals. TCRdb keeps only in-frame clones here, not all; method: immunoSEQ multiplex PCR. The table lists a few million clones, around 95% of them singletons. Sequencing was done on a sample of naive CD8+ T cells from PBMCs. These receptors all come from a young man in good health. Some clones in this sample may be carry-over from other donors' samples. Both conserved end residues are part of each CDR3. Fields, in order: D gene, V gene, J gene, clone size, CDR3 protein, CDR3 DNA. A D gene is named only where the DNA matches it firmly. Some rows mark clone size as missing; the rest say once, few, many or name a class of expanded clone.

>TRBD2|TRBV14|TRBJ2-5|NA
CASSPGLAVQETQYF
TGTGCCAGCAGCCCGGGACTAGCGGTTCAAGAGACCCAGTACTTC
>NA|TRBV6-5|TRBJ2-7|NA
CASSYSSLGGSYEQYF
TGTGCCAGCAGTTACAGTAGTTTAGGCGGTTCCTACGAGCAGTACTTC
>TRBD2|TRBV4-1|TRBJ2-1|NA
CASSPRPGLAGNEQFF
TGCGCCAGCAGCCCCCGGCCGGGACTAGCGGGGAATGAGCAGTTCTTC
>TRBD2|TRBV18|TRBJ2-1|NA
CASSPEQRTSIFHEQFF
TGTGCCAGCTCACCCGAGCAAAGGACTAGCATATTCCATGAGCAGTTCTTC
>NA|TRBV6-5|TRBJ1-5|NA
CASSKQGDNQPQHF
TGTGCCAGCAGCAAACAGGGAGACAATCAGCCCCAGCATTTT
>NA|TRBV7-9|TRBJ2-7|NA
CASSSSRGRYEQYF
TGTGCCAGCAGCTCATCTCGGGGGCGATACGAGCAGTACTTC
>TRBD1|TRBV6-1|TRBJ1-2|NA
CASSDVGTVPPYGYTF
TGTGCCAGCAGTGATGTAGGGACAGTTCCGCCCTATGGCTACACCTTC
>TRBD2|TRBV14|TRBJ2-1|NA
CASSQGFQRDNNEQFF
TGTGCCAGCAGCCAAGGGTTCCAGCGGGATAACAATGAGCAGTTCTTC
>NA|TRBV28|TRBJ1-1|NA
CASRTRLGDKNTEAFF
TGTGCCAGCAGGACCAGATTGGGAGACAAGAACACTGAAGCTTTCTTT
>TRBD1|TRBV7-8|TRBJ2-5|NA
CASSGDRVETQYF
TGTGCCAGCAGCGGAGACAGGGTGGAGACCCAGTACTTC
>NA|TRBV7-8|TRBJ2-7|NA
CASSLGVGVSYEQYF
TGTGCCAGCAGCTTAGGGGTTGGGGTATCCTACGAGCAGTACTTC
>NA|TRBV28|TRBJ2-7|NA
CASSWVQVVETSYEQYF
TGTGCCAGCAGTTGGGTGCAGGTGGTTGAGACCTCCTACGAGCAGTACTTC
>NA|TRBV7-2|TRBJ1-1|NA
CASSFSVRVTEAFF
TGTGCCAGCAGCTTTTCAGTCAGAGTCACTGAAGCTTTCTTT
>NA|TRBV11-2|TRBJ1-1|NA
CASSLFGGSLNTEAFF
TGTGCCAGCAGCTTATTCGGGGGATCCCTGAACACTGAAGCTTTCTTT
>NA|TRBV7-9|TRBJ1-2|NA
CASSLEGGVHGYTF
TGTGCCAGCAGCTTAGAGGGGGGCGTACATGGCTACACCTTC
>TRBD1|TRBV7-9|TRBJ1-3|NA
CASSSADRAAPGNTIYF
TGTGCCAGCAGCTCCGCGGACAGGGCAGCGCCTGGAAACACCATATATTTT
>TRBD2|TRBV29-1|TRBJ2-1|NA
CSVEGVAGETSYNEQFF
TGCAGCGTTGAAGGGGTAGCGGGAGAGACCTCCTACAATGAGCAGTTCTTC
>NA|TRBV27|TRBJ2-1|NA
CASSLSPNYEQFF
TGTGCCAGCAGTTTATCCCCCAACTATGAGCAGTTCTTC
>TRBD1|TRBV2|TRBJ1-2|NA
CAYSWDSGDYGYTF
TGTGCCTACTCTTGGGACAGTGGGGACTATGGCTACACCTTC
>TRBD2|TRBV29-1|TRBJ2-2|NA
CSVEDWEGRSDTGELFF
TGCAGCGTTGAAGATTGGGAGGGGAGGTCGGACACCGGGGAGCTGTTTTTT
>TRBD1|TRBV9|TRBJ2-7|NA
CASSVDWTGGNHEQYF
TGTGCCAGCAGCGTAGATTGGACAGGGGGCAACCACGAGCAGTACTTC
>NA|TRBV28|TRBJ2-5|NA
CASSSWETQYF
TGTGCCAGCAGTTCTTGGGAGACCCAGTACTTC
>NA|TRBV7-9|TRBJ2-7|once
CASSFGDHEQYF
TGTGCCAGCAGCTTTGGAGATCACGAGCAGTACTTC
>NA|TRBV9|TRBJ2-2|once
CASSMFTGELFF
TGTGCCAGCAGCATGTTCACCGGGGAGCTGTTTTTT
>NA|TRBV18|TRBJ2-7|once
CASSPLAPSSYEQYF
TGTGCCAGCTCACCGCTAGCGCCCAGCTCCTACGAGCAGTACTTC
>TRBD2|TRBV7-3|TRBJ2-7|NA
CASSPSGGKNEQYF
TGTGCCAGCAGCCCCAGCGGGGGGAAGAACGAGCAGTACTTC
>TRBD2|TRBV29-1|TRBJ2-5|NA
CSVEDSGSLETQYF
TGCAGCGTTGAAGATAGCGGGAGTTTGGAGACCCAGTACTTC
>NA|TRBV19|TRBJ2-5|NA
CASSDREAGQETQYF
TGTGCCAGTAGTGACCGAGAGGCAGGTCAAGAGACCCAGTACTTC
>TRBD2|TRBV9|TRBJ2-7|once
CASSVDAGGLPEQYF
TGTGCCAGCAGCGTAGACGCGGGAGGTCTCCCCGAGCAGTACTTC
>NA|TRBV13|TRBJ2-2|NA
CASSSTRTGELFF
TGTGCCAGCAGCTCGACTCGCACCGGGGAGCTGTTTTTT
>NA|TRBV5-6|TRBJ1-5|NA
CASSLADGNNQPQHF
TGTGCCAGCAGCTTGGCAGATGGTAACAATCAGCCCCAGCATTTT
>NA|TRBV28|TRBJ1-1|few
CASSLGGGEAFF
TGTGCCAGCAGTTTAGGGGGTGGTGAAGCTTTCTTT
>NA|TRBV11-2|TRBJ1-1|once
CASSLAYVLNTEAFF
TGTGCCAGCAGCTTAGCATACGTCCTAAACACTGAAGCTTTCTTT
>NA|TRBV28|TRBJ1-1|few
CASSLSRATEAFF
TGTGCCAGCAGTTTATCCCGGGCCACTGAAGCTTTCTTT
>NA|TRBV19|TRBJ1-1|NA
CASSPDGEATEAFF
TGTGCCAGTAGTCCAGATGGGGAAGCTACTGAAGCTTTCTTT
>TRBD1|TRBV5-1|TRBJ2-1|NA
CASSFTGGSYNEQFF
TGCGCCAGCAGCTTTACAGGGGGCTCCTACAATGAGCAGTTCTTC
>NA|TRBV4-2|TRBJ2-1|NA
CASSLTRPCQFF
TGTGCCAGCAGCCTCACGAGACCGTGTCAGTTCTTC
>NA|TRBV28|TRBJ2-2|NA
CASSLDSRDTGELFF
TGTGCCAGCAGTTTGGACTCCCGGGACACCGGGGAGCTGTTTTTT
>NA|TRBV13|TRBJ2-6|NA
CASSSRTFVRSGANVLTF
TGTGCCAGCAGCTCACGAACGTTTGTCCGCTCTGGGGCCAACGTCCTGACTTTC
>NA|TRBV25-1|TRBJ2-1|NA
CASSAGPRSPYNEQFF
TGTGCCAGCAGTGCTGGGCCCCGAAGCCCCTACAATGAGCAGTTCTTC
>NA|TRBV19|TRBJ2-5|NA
CASSIGPLGAQYF
TGTGCCAGTAGTATAGGGCCGCTTGGGGCCCAGTACTTC
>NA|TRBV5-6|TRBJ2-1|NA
CASSLDPSPRGNEQFF
TGTGCCAGCAGCTTGGATCCCTCCCCTAGGGGAAATGAGCAGTTCTTC
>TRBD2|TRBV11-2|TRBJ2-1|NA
CASSLRTSGRAWDEQFF
TGTGCCAGCAGCCTCAGGACTAGCGGGAGGGCCTGGGATGAGCAGTTCTTC
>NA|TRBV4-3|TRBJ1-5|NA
CASSQGGGSNQPQHF
TGCGCCAGCAGCCAGGGGGGAGGGAGCAATCAGCCCCAGCATTTT
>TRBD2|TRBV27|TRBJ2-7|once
CASGSFGTRGYEQYF
TGTGCCAGCGGCTCCTTTGGGACTAGAGGCTACGAGCAGTACTTC
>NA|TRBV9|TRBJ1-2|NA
CASSVVGGPNYGYTF
TGTGCCAGCAGCGTAGTCGGGGGCCCCAACTATGGCTACACCTTC
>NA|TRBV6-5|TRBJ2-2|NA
CASNPGGNTGELFF
TGTGCCAGCAACCCTGGCGGCAACACCGGGGAGCTGTTTTTT
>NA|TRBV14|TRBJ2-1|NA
CASSPETVGFTEQFF
TGTGCCAGCAGCCCGGAGACAGTAGGATTTACTGAGCAGTTCTTC
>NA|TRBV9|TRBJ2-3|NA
CASSASGSTDTQYF
TGTGCCAGCAGCGCCAGCGGGAGCACAGATACGCAGTATTTT
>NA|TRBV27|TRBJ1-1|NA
CASSLYWGGLTEAFF
TGTGCCAGCAGTTTATATTGGGGAGGTCTCACTGAAGCTTTCTTT
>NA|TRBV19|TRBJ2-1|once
CASSIDYRVNYRNEQFF
TGTGCCAGTAGTATAGACTACAGGGTAAACTACCGCAATGAGCAGTTCTTC
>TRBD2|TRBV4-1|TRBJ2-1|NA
CASSQVRGSKVEQFF
TGCGCCAGCAGCCAAGTTCGCGGGAGTAAGGTTGAGCAGTTCTTC
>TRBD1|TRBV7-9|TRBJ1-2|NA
CASSSPGDRITYGYTF
TGTGCCAGCAGCTCGCCTGGGGACAGGATCACCTATGGCTACACCTTC
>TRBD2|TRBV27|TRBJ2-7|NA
CASSPAGVPLLEQYF
TGTGCCAGCAGCCCCGCGGGGGTCCCTCTCTTAGAGCAGTACTTC
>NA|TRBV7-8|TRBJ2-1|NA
CASSLRSSYNEQFF
TGTGCCAGCAGCTTAAGAAGCTCCTACAATGAGCAGTTCTTC